The sequence of this T cell receptor (beta chain) was determined in a study of T-cell reconstitution after alpha-beta-depleted transplantation in children. Preparation of the TCRbeta library was carried out with unique molecular identifiers. A single record per CDR3 protein comes from TCRdb applying MiXCR to the PCR reads. The sample gives hundreds of thousands of distinct CDR3 sequences, 16% of which show up once; 1.1% is in the top ten. This clonotype was counted a few times. This CDR3 spans 14 amino acids. Germline CDR1 is SQVTM and CDR2 is ANQGSEA. V was trimmed by 6 bases and J by 6 bases, leaving 17 bases between them.

This chain links TRBV29-1 with TRBJ2-2; D possibly corresponds to TRBD2 (6 bases). Sequencing was performed on PBMCs from the stem cell graft donor, taken from the stem cell graft. This receptor was obtained from a human donor who donated a stem cell graft to a child with acute myeloid leukemia. The CDR3 nucleotides read TGCAGCGTCCGACTAGAGGCCTTTGCCGGGGAGCTGTTTTTT. Its protein product is CSVRLEAFAGELFF.